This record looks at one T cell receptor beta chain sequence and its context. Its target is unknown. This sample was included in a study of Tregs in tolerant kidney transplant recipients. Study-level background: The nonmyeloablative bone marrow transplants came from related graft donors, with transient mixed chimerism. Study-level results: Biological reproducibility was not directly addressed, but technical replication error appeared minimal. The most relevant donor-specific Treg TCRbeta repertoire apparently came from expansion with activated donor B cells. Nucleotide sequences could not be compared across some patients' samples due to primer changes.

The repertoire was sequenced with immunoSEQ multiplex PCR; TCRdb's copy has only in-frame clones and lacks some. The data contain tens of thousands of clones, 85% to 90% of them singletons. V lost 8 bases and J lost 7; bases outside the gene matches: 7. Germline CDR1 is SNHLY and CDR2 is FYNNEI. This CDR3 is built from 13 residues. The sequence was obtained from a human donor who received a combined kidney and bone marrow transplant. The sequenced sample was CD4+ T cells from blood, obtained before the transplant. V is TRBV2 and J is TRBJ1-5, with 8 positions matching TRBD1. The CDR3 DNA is TGTGCCAGCCTTTACGGACAGGGACAGCCCCAGCATTTT. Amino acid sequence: CASLYGQGQPQHF.